This T cell receptor (beta chain) was sequenced for a study of blood T cell repertoires in COVID-19. Across the whole study: Donors in the United States, Italy and Spain gave samples during acute or convalescent COVID-19. Sources were T cells, B-cell-depleted T cells, or PBMCs; the material itself was cDNA or gDNA.

Trimming pared 4 bases from V and 4 bases from J, leaving 13 bases between. The CDR3 is 15 amino acids. Germline V gene data show CDR1 as LGHDT and CDR2 as YNNKEL (reference sequence). Original methodology: By means of reference gene primer amplification, nucleated cell counts were estimated. Profiling relied on immunoSEQ multiplex PCR, and the TCRdb table lists in-frame clones only, not all of them. V, J and clone size were drawn from that table, and D and trimming were deduced from the DNA. In the table there are roughly 280,000 clones, over 75% of which are singletons. The V gene is TRBV3-1 (or the pseudogene TRBV3-2), the J gene TRBJ2-2, with D maybe TRBD2 (6 bases). Sequenced sample: peripheral blood. The TCR comes from a woman in her sixties or seventies with acute or convalescent COVID-19. CDR3 loop: CASSLADWATGELFF. The CDR3 DNA reads as TGTGCCAGCAGCCTAGCGGACTGGGCCACCGGGGAGCTGTTTTTT.